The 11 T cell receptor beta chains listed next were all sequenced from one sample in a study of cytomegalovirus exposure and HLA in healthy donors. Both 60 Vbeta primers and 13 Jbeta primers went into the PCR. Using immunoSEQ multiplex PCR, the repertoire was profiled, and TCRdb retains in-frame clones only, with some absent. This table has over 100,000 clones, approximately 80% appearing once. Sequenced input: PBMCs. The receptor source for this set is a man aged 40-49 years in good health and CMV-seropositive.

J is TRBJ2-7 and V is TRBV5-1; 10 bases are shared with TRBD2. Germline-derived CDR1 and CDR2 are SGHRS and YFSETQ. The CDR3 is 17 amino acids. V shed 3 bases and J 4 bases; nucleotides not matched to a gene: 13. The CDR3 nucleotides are TGCGCCAGCAGCTGGGGTGCGAGCGGGGGGGCCTTTTACGAGCAGTACTTC. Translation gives CASSWGASGGAFYEQYF.

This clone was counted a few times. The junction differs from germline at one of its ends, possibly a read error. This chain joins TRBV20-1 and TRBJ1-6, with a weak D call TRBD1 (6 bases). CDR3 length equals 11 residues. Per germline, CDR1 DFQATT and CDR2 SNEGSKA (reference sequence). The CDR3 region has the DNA TGCAGTGCTAGAGATCGTCGGGACAAGCGATTT. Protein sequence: CSARDRRDKRF.

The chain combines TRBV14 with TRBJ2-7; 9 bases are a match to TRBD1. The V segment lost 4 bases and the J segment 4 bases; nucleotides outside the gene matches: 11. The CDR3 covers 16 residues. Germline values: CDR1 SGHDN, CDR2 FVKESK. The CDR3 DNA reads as TGTGCCAGCAGCCCAGGGCCGGGACAGGGTTGGTACGAGCAGTACTTC. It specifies CASSPGPGQGWYEQYF.

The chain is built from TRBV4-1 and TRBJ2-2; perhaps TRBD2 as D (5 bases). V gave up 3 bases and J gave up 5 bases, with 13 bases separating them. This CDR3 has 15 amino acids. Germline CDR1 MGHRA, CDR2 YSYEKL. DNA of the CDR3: TGCGCCAGCAGCCACACACCTAGCAGTACCGGGGAGCTGTTTTTT. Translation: CASSHTPSSTGELFF.

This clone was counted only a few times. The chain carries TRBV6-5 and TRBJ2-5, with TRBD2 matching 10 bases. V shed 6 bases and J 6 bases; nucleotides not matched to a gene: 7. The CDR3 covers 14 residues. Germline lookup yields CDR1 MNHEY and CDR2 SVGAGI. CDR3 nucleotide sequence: TGTGCCAGCAGCGAGCGGGGGGGCATAAAGACCCAGTACTTC. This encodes CASSERGGIKTQYF.

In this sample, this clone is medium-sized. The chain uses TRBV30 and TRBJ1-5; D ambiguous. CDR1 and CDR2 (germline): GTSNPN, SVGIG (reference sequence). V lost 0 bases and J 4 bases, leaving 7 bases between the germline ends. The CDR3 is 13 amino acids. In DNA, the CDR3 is TGTGCCTGGAGTGTATCGGGGAATCAGCCCCAGCATTTT. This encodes CAWSVSGNQPQHF. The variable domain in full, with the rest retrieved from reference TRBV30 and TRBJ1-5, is SQTIHQWPATLVQPVGSPLSLECTVEGTSNPNLYWYRQAAGRGLQLLFYSVGIGQISSEVPQNLSASRPQDRQFILSSKKLLLSDSGFYLCAWSVSGNQPQHFGDGTRLSIL.

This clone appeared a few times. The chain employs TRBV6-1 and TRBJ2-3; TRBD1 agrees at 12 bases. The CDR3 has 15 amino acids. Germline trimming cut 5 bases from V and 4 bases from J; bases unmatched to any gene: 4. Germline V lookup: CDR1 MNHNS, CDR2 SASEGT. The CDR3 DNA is TGTGCCAGCAGTTTTGGGACAGGGGGCGCAGATACGCAGTATTTT. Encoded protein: CASSFGTGGADTQYF.

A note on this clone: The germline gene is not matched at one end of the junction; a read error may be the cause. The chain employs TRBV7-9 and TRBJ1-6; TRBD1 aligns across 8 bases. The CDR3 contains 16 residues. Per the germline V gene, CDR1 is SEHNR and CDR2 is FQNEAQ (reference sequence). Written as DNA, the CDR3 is TGTTCCAGCAGCTTTTACAGGGGGAACTCGGATCCACCCCTCCACTTT. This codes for CSSSFYRGNSDPPLHF.

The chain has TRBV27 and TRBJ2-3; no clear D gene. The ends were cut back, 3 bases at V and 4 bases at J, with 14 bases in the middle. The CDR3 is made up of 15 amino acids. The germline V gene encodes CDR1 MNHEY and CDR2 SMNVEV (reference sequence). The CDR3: CASSLSFLSSDTQYF. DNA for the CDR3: TGTGCCAGCAGTTTGAGTTTTTTATCTTCAGATACGCAGTATTTT.

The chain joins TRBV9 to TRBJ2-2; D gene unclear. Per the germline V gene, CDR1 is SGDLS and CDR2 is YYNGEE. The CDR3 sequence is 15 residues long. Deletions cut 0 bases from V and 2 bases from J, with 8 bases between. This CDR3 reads CASSVGQVNTGELFF. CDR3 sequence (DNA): TGTGCCAGCAGCGTAGGGCAGGTCAACACCGGGGAGCTGTTTTTT.

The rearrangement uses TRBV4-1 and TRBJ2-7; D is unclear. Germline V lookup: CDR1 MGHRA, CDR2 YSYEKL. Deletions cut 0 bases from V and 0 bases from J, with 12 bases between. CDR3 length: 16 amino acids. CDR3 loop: CASSQDPPRSSYEQYF. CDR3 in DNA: TGCGCCAGCAGCCAAGATCCCCCGAGGAGCTCCTACGAGCAGTACTTC.